The 6 T cell receptor beta chains listed next were all sequenced from one sample in a study of cytomegalovirus exposure and HLA in healthy donors. Primers: 60 Vbeta forward and 13 Jbeta reverse. Method: immunoSEQ multiplex PCR; TCRdb's copy keeps in-frame clones and lacks some. Of about 180,000 clones in the sample, more than 65% were seen once. Material: PBMCs. These receptor sequences come from a woman in her twenties or thirties in good health and CMV-seropositive.

As concerns this clone: At one of its ends the junction is not consistent with the germline gene, which may arise from a read error. The CDR3 nucleotides read TGTGCCACCGGCAGAGGAAGAATTGGGGCCAGTAATCAGCCCCAGCATTTT. As protein: CATGRGRIGASNQPQHF. The chain recombines TRBV15 with TRBJ1-5; a weak D match, TRBD1 (5 bases). CDR1 and CDR2 (germline): LNHNV, YYDKDF (reference sequence). This CDR3 contains 17 residues. Full variable domain (remainder filled in from reference TRBV15 and TRBJ1-5): DAMVIQNPRYQVTQFGKPVTLSCSQTLNHNVMYWYQQKSSQAPKLLFHYYDKDFNNEADTPDNFQSRRPNTSFCFLDIRSPGLGDTAMYLCATGRGRIGASNQPQHFGDGTRLSIL.

Concerning this clone: One end of the junction does not line up with germline, which may come from a read error. The chain uses TRBV29-1 and TRBJ1-1; D is unresolved. This CDR3 comprises 14 residues. Germline CDR1 is SQVTM and CDR2 is ANQGSEA. CDR3 coding DNA: TGCAGCGTTGCCCGCACAGTGACGAACGCTGAAGCTTTCTTT. Its translation is CSVARTVTNAEAFF.

The V gene is TRBV5-1, the J gene TRBJ2-1; TRBD1 might be the D (6 bases). V dropped 4 bases and J dropped 1 base, with 15 bases sitting between them. The CDR3 contains 16 residues. From germline, CDR1 is SGHRS and CDR2 YFSETQ. The CDR3 region is CASSLWTDRSYNEQFF. CDR3 nucleotide sequence: TGCGCCAGCAGCCTATGGACAGATAGATCCTACAATGAGCAGTTCTTC.

V is TRBV6-1 and J is TRBJ2-2; 10 positions agree with TRBD1. The V and J ends lost 3 bases and 5 bases, in that order; junction bases with no gene match: 3. CDR1 MNHNS and CDR2 SASEGT come from the germline V gene. The CDR3 runs to 15 residues. The CDR3 loop reads CASSDWTGGTGELFF. DNA for the CDR3: TGTGCCAGCAGTGATTGGACAGGGGGGACCGGGGAGCTGTTTTTT.

V gene TRBV4-3 combines with J gene TRBJ1-6, with TRBD1 as a possible D gene (5 bases). The CDR3 loop spans 15 amino acids. Trimming shortened V by 3 bases and J by 10 bases, and 16 bases separated the two germline ends. CDR1 is LGHNA and CDR2 is YSLEER in the germline V gene. CDR3 nucleotide sequence: TGCGCCAGCAGCCAGGGGGGGGGACCTGGGTCACCCCTCCACTTT. It codes for CASSQGGGPGSPLHF.

This rearrangement joins TRBV7-9 to TRBJ2-5, with D maybe TRBD1 (5 bases). Per germline, CDR1 SEHNR and CDR2 FQNEAQ (reference sequence). The CDR3 is 14 amino acids. Deletions cut 5 bases from V and 2 bases from J, with 12 bases between. This CDR3 reads CASSHAGIQETQYF. As DNA, the CDR3 is TGTGCCAGCAGCCACGCAGGGATTCAAGAGACCCAGTACTTC.